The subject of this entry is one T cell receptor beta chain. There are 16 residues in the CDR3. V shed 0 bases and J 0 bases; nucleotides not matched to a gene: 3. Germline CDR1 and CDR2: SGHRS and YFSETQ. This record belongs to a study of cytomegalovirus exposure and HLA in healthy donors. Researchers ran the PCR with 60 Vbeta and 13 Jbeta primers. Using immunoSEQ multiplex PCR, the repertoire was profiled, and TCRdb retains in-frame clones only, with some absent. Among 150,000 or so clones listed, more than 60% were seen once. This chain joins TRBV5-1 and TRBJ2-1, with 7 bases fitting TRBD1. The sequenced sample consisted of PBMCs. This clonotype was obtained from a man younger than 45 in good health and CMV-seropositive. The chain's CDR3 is CASSLVGDSSYNEQFF. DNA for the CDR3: TGCGCCAGCAGCTTGGTCGGGGACAGCTCCTACAATGAGCAGTTCTTC.